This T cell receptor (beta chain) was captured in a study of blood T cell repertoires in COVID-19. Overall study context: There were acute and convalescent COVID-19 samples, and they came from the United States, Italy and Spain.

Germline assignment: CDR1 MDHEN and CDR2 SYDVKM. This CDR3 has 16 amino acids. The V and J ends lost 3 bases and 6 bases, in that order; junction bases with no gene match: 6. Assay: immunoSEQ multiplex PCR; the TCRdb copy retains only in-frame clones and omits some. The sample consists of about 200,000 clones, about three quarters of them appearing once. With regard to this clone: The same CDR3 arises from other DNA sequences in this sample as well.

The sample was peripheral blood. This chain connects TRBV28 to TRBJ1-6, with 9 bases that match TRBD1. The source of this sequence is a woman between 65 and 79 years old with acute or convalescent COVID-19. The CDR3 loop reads CASSLLDRGSNSPLHF. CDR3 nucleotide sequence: TGTGCCAGCAGTTTGCTGGACAGGGGTAGTAATTCACCCCTCCACTTT.